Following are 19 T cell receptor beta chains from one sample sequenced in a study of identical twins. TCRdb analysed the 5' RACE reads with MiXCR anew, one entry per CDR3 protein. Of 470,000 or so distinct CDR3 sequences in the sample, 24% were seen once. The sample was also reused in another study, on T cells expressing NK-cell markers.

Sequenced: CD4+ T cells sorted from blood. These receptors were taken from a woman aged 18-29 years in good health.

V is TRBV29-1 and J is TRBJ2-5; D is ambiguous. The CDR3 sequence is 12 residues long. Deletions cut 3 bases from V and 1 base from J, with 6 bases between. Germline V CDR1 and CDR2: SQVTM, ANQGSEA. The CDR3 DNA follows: TGCAGCGTTGACTTCCCCCAAGAGACCCAGTACTTC. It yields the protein CSVDFPQETQYF.

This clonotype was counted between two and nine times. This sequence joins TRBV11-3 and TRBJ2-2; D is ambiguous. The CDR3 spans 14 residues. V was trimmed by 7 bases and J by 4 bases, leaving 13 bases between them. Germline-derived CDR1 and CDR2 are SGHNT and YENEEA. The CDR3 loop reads CASTHSWRTGELFF. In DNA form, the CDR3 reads TGTGCCAGCACGCACTCCTGGCGCACCGGGGAGCTGTTTTTT.

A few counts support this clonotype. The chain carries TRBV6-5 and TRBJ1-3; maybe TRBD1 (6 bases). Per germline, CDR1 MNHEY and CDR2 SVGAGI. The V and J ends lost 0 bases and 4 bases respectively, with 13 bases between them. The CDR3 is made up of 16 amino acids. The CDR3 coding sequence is TGTGCCAGCAGTTACTCGAAGCGGGGGCGCGGAAACACCATATATTTT. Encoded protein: CASSYSKRGRGNTIYF.

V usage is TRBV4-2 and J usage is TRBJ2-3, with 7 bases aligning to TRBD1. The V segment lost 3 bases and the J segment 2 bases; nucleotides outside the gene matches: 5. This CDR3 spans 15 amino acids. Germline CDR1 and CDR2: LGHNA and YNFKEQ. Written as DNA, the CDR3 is TGTGCCAGCAGCCAGTGGGGACAGAACACAGATACGCAGTATTTT. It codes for CASSQWGQNTDTQYF.

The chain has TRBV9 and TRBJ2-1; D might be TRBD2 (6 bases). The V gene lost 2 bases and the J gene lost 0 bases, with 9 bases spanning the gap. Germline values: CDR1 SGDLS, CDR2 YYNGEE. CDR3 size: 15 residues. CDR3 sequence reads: CASSVREDSYNEQFF. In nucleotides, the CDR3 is TGTGCCAGCAGCGTCAGGGAGGACTCCTACAATGAGCAGTTCTTC.

CDR3 DNA sequence: TGTGCCAGCAGTGTCAGGGGTTTCTCCTACAATGAGCAGTTCTTC. Translation: CASSVRGFSYNEQFF. The chain links TRBV27 to TRBJ2-1; maybe TRBD1 (6 bases). The CDR3 totals 15 residues. CDR1 and CDR2 from the germline V gene are MNHEY and SMNVEV (reference sequence). Between the trimmed V and J ends, which lost 5 bases and 0 bases, there was a span of 11 bases.

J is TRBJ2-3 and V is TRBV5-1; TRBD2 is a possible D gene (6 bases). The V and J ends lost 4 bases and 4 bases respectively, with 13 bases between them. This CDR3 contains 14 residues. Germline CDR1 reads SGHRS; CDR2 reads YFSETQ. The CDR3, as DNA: TGCGCCAGCAGCCCTACTAGCATCGCAGATACGCAGTATTTT. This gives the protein CASSPTSIADTQYF.

The CDR3 sequence: CASNEVGTDTQYF. CDR3 DNA sequence: TGTGCCAGCAACGAAGTTGGGACAGATACGCAGTATTTT. The chain carries TRBV7-2 and TRBJ2-3; no reliable D call. This CDR3 is 13 amino acids long. Trimming removed 7 bases at V and 3 bases at J, with 11 bases between. Germline V lookup: CDR1 SGHTA, CDR2 FQGNSA.

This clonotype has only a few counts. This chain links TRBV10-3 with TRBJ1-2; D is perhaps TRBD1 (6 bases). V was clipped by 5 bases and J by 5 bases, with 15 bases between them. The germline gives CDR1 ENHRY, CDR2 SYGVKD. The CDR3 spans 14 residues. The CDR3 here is CAISPDSISYGYTF. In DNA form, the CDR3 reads TGTGCCATCAGTCCGGACAGTATTTCTTATGGCTACACCTTC.

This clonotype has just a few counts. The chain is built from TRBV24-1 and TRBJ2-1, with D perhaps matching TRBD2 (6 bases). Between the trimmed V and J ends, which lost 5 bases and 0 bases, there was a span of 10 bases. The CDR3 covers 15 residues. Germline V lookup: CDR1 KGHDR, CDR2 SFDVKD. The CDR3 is CATSASDRSYNEQFF. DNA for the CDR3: TGTGCCACCAGTGCTAGCGATCGCTCCTACAATGAGCAGTTCTTC.

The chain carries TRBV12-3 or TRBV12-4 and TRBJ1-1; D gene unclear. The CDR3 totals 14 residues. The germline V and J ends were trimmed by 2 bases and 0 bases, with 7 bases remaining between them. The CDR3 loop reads CASSLQIMNTEAFF. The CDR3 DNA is TGTGCCAGCAGTTTACAGATCATGAACACTGAAGCTTTCTTT.

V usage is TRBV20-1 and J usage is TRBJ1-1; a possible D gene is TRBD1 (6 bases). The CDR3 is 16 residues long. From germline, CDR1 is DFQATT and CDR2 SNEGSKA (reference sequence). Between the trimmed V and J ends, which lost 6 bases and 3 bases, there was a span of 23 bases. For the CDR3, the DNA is TGCAGTGCCCCTGAGGGGGTCCGGGGATCGGACACTGAAGCTTTCTTT. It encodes CSAPEGVRGSDTEAFF.

CDR3 nucleotide sequence: TGTGCCAGCAGTTTACTGGCTTACTCCTACGAGCAGTACTTC. The encoded protein is CASSLLAYSYEQYF. The chain uses TRBV6-7 and TRBJ2-7; D unclear. TRBV6-7 is noted as an ORF with a role that remains uncertain. Between the trimmed V and J ends, which lost 4 bases and 0 bases, there was a span of 10 bases. The CDR3 loop spans 14 amino acids.

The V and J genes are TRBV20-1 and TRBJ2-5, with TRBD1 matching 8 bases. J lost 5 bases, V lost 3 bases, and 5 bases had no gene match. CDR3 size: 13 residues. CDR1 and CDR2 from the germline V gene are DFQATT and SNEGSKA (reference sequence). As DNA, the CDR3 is TGCAGTGCTAGGCCACAGGGGGTTGAGACCCAGTACTTC. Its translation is CSARPQGVETQYF.

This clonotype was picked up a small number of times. For the CDR3, the DNA is TGCGCCAGCAGCTTTAATCCAGCGGGTGTATACGAGCAGTACTTC. The encoded protein is CASSFNPAGVYEQYF. The rearrangement uses TRBV5-1 and TRBJ2-7, with a weak D call TRBD2 (6 bases). Germline CDR1 and CDR2: SGHRS and YFSETQ. The CDR3 is made up of 15 amino acids. The germline V and J ends were trimmed by 2 bases and 4 bases, with 16 bases remaining between them.

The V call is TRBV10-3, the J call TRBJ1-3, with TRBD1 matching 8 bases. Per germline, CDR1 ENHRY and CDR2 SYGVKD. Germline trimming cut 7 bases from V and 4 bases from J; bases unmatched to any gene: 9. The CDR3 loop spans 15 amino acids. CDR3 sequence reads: CAIKLDREVGNTIYF. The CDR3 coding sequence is TGTGCCATCAAGCTGGACAGGGAGGTGGGAAACACCATATATTTT.

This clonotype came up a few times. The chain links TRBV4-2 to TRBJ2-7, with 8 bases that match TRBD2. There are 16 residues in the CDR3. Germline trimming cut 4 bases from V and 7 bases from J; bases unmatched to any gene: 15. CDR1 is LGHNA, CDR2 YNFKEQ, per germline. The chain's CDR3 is CASSPVRASGLGEQYF. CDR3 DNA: TGTGCCAGCAGCCCCGTCAGGGCTAGCGGGCTGGGGGAGCAGTACTTC.

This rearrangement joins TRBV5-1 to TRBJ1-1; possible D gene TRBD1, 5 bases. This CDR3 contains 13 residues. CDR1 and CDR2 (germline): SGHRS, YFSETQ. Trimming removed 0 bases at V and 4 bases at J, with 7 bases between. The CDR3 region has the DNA TGCGCCAGCAGCTTGGCAGGGCCCACTGAAGCTTTCTTT. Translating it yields CASSLAGPTEAFF.

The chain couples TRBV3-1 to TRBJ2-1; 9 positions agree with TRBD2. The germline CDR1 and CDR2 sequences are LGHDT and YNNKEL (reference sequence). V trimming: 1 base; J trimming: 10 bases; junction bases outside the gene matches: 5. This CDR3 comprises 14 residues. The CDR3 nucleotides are TGTGCCAGCAGCCAAGCTGTTAGCGGGGGAGAGCAGTTCTTC. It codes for CASSQAVSGGEQFF.